Listed below are T cell receptor beta chains from one sample, sequenced in a study of T-cell memory formation after mild COVID-19. Each CDR3 protein gets one entry after TCRdb re-called the 5' RACE reads with MiXCR. The profile covers about half a million distinct CDR3 sequences, with around a sixth appearing a single time and about 12% taken by the ten largest. The specimen sequenced was PBMCs or a T cell subset sorted from them (not recorded which). Receptor source: an adult woman who had mild COVID-19 (a few samples of this study predate the infection). Cell type and time point are not known. The CDR3 runs from the conserved cysteine through the conserved F or W. A D gene is named only where the DNA matches it firmly. Clone size is not always given. Where it is, it says once, few, many or a class for expanded clones.

d_call | j_call | clone_size | v_call | cdr3_nt | cdr3_aa
- | TRBJ2-1 | few | TRBV24-1 | TGTGCCACCAGTGACTACAGCGAAAATGAGCAGTTCTTC | CATSDYSENEQFF
- | TRBJ2-7 | - | TRBV9 | TGTGCCAGCAGCGTAGGGCCCGGGGGTAGCCACGAGCAGTACTTC | CASSVGPGGSHEQYF
- | TRBJ2-7 | once | TRBV20-1 | TGCAGTGCTAGGCGGGACGCCTACGAGCAGTACTTC | CSARRDAYEQYF
TRBD1 | TRBJ1-1 | many | TRBV5-1 | TGCGCCAGCAGCTCGACAGGGGACACTGAAGCTTTCTTT | CASSSTGDTEAFF
TRBD1 | TRBJ1-1 | few | TRBV6-5 | TGTGCCAGCAGTGCTCCAGGGGGCACTGAAGCTTTCTTT | CASSAPGGTEAFF
- | TRBJ1-1 | few | TRBV20-1 | TGCAGTGCTAGAGATTTGCGGGTGGTTTTGAAGGACACTGAAGCTTTCTTT | CSARDLRVVLKDTEAFF
- | TRBJ2-4 | - | TRBV21-1 | TGTGCCACCCCGATCAAGGACGGAACAGCCAAAAACATTCAGTACTTC | CATPIKDGTAKNIQYF
- | TRBJ1-1 | - | TRBV20-1 | TGCAGTGCTGTAGGACAGATTAACACTGAAGCTTTCTTT | CSAVGQINTEAFF
TRBD2 | TRBJ2-2 | few | TRBV18 | TGTGCCAGCTCACCAACTCTAGCGGGGACGAACACCGGGGAGCTGTTTTTT | CASSPTLAGTNTGELFF
- | TRBJ2-4 | few | TRBV4-1 | TGCGCCAGCAGCCATAGCACGGTTCAGTACTTC | CASSHSTVQYF
TRBD1 | TRBJ2-3 | many | TRBV12-3/TRBV12-4 | TGTGCCAGCAGTTTAAGGGGACAGGGGACAGATACGCAGTATTTT | CASSLRGQGTDTQYF